This T cell receptor (beta chain) was captured by sequencing in a study of CD8 T cells in ankylosing spondylitis. Broader study findings: Earlier literature documents some of the motif variants in reactive arthritis synovial fluid and blood. In ankylosing spondylitis patients, matched synovial fluid reportedly showed significant enrichment of disease-linked clones. Clones that were linked to disease were CD8+ and were relatively rare in peripheral blood. Characteristic of ankylosing spondylitis blood, it appeared, was a TCR beta motif comprising about eight highly homologous variants.

On this clonotype itself: Its antigen is undetermined.

By quantitative 5'-RACE with molecular barcodes, the TCR beta libraries were made. TCRdb reprocessed the 5' RACE reads with MiXCR, giving one entry per CDR3 protein. Found here are some 840,000 distinct CDR3 sequences, roughly 10% of them singletons; the top ten hold 0.51%. The specimen sequenced was blood, either unsorted or a sorted T cell fraction (not recorded which). The sequence came from a male donor with ankylosing spondylitis.

As DNA, the CDR3 is TGTGCCAGCAGCCAAGACTACTCCTACAATGAGCAGTTCTTC. It encodes CASSQDYSYNEQFF. This chain joins TRBV3-1 and TRBJ2-1; no clear D gene. V lost 0 bases to trimming and J lost 0 bases, with 3 bases between them. The CDR3 covers 14 residues. Germline V gene lookup returns CDR1 LGHDT and CDR2 YNNKEL (reference sequence).